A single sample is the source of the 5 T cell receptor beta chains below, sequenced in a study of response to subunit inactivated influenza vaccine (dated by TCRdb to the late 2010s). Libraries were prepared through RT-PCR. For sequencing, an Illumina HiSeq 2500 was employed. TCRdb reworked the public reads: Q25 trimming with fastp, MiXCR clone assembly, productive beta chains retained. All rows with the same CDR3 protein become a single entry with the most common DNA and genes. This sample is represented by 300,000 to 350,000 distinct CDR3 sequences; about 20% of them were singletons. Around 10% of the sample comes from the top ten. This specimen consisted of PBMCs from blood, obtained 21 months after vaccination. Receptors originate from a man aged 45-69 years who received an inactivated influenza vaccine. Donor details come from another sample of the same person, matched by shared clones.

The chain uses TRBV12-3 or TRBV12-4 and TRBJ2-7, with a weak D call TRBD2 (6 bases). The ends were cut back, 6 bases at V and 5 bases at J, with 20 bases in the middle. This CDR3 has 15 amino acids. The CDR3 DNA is TGTGCCAGCAGCCCAACCAAGACTAGTTTCCACGAGCAGTACTTC. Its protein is CASSPTKTSFHEQYF.

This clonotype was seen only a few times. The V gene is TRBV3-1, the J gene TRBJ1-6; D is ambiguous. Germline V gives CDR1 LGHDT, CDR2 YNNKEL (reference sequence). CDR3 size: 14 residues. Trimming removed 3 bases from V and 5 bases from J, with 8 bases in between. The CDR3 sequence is CASSHRLDNSPLHF. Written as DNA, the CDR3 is TGTGCCAGCAGCCACCGACTGGATAATTCACCCCTCCACTTT. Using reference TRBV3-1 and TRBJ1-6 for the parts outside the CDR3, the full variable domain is DTAVSQTPKYLVTQMGNDKSIKCEQNLGHDTMYWYKQDSKKFLKIMFSYNNKELIINETVPNRFSPKSPDKAHLNLHINSLELGDSAVYFCASSHRLDNSPLHFGNGTRLTVT.

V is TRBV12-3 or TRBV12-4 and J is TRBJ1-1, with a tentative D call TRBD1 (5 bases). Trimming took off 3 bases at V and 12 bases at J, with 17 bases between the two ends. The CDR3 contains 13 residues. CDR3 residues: CASSLKLVGETFF. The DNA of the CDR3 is TGTGCCAGCAGTTTGAAGCTTGTGGGGGAAACTTTCTTT.

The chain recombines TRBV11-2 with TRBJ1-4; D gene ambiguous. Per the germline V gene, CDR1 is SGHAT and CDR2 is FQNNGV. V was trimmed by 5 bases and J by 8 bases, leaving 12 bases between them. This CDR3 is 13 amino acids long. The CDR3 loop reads CASSPSSGEKLFF. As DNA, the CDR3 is TGTGCCAGCAGCCCGAGCAGTGGGGAAAAACTGTTTTTT. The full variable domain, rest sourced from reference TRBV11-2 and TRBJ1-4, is EAGVAQSPRYKIIEKRQSVAFWCNPISGHATLYWYQQILGQGPKLLIQFQNNGVVDDSQLPKDRFSAERLKGVDSTLKIQPAKLEDSAVYLCASSPSSGEKLFFGSGTQLSVL.

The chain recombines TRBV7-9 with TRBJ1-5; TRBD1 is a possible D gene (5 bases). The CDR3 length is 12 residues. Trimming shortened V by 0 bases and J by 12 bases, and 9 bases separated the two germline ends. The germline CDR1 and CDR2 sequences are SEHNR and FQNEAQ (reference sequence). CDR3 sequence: CASSLATGDQHF. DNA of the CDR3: TGTGCCAGCAGCTTAGCGACGGGGGACCAGCATTTT.